This TCR beta chain was sequenced during a study of T cells in Graves' hyperthyroidism and ophthalmopathy. This clonotype turned up a few times. Germline loops: CDR1 SGDLS, CDR2 YYNGEE. The CDR3 contains 15 residues. V lost 4 bases, J lost 3 bases, and 5 bases stayed unmatched. Researchers took RNA transcripts and amplified the TCR beta CDR3 regions from them. A set of HTBI primers served as the primers for a first-round RT-PCR of the TCR CDR3. TCRdb recomputed calls from the multiplex PCR reads with MiXCR, one row per CDR3 protein. Counted here are about 760,000 distinct CDR3 sequences, roughly a third occurring once; the ten biggest clones make up approximately 31%.

Sequenced input: blood. The TCR sequence derives from a woman in her thirties or forties with Graves' hyperthyroidism. The chain is built from TRBV9 and TRBJ1-5, with 9 positions matching TRBD1. Written as DNA, the CDR3 is TGTGCCAGCAGCCCTCGGACAGGGGACAATCAGCCCCAGCATTTT. It translates to CASSPRTGDNQPQHF. Complete variable domain (other parts from reference TRBV9 and TRBJ1-5): DSGVTQTPKHLITATGQRVTLRCSPRSGDLSVYWYQQSLDQGLQFLIQYYNGEERAKGNILERFSAQQFPDLHSELNLSSLELGDSALYFCASSPRTGDNQPQHFGDGTRLSIL.